This TCR beta chain was found in a study of T cell clones after liver transplantation. Whole-study context: Post-transplant blood was tracked for graft-donor-reactive T cell clones identified in a pre-transplant mixed lymphocyte reaction. Until 12-24 months post-transplant, subjects got standard immunosuppression and no induction.

Regarding this clone: No antigen is known for it.

Findings of the study overall: Low donor cell numbers restricted donor-reactive repertoire measurement in two subjects.

The CDR3 covers 13 residues. Per the germline V gene, CDR1 is SQVTM and CDR2 is ANQGSEA. Trimming pared 0 bases from V and 4 bases from J, leaving 9 bases between. The assay was immunoSEQ multiplex PCR, and TCRdb's table has in-frame clones only and misses some. The table shows 65,000 to 90,000 clones, with 90% occurring only once. This clonotype originated in a human donor who received a liver transplant. Source: CD4+ T cells from blood, taken before liver transplant. V usage is TRBV29-1 and J usage is TRBJ2-5, with TRBD2 as a possible D gene (7 bases). CDR3 nucleotide sequence: TGCAGCGTTGAAGAAGGGGGGGGAGAGACCCAGTACTTC. Amino acid sequence: CSVEEGGGETQYF.